This T cell receptor (beta chain) was found in a study of blood T cell repertoires in COVID-19. Methods used by the authors: From reference gene primer amplification, estimates of nucleated cell counts were derived. Method: immunoSEQ multiplex PCR; TCRdb's copy keeps in-frame clones and lacks some. The DNA gave D and trimming, while V, J and clone size come from that table. This table has 270,000 or so clones, roughly 84% appearing once. Cohort assignment relied on participant-reported clinical history. Symptom resolution, clearance, or two negative PCRs marked the recovered donors of Cohort 3. With 5 bases removed from V and 1 base from J, the gap between germline ends came to 7 bases. CDR1 and CDR2 (germline): SNHLY, FYNNEI. This CDR3 has 13 amino acids.

This TCR was recovered from a man aged 50-60 years who had recovered from COVID-19. The sequenced sample was PBMCs or T cells enriched from blood (not recorded which). The chain couples TRBV2 to TRBJ2-3; weak D call: TRBD2 (6 bases). The CDR3 DNA reads TGTGCCAGCAGTCGGGAGCGCACAGATACGCAGTATTTT. Translating it yields CASSRERTDTQYF.